Given below is one TCR beta chain in context. The antigen remains unidentified. This entry is derived from a study of CXCR3-negative and CXCR3-positive naive CD8 T cells. Study-wide points: Compared with CXCR3-negative naive cells, CXCR3-positive naive cells showed more hydrophobic TRB CDR3s. In both naive subsets diversity was comparably high, whereas memory CD8+ cells showed much lower diversity.

The CDR3 spans 17 residues. Germline values: CDR1 SEHNR, CDR2 FQNEAQ (reference sequence). The authors made the TRB cDNA libraries by 5' RACE using UMI labels. TCRdb re-analyzed the 5' RACE reads; it lists each CDR3 protein once, without DNA. The listing records around 130,000 distinct CDR3 sequences. V and J are TRBV7-9 and TRBJ2-2; TCRdb's D call of TRBD1 is untestable without DNA. Material: naive CXCR3+ CD8+ T cells from blood. Stated subset: CD45RO-CCR7+CD27+CD95- naive CD8+ T cells expressing CXCR3 (TNR3+). The TCR comes from a human donor in good health. Some clones in this sample may be carry-over from other donors' samples. The CDR3 is CATHVGTDRPNTGELFF. Supplemented by reference TRBV7-9 and TRBJ2-2, the full variable domain reads DTGVSQNPRHKITKRGQNVTFRCDPISEHNRLYWYRQTLGQGPEFLTYFQNEAQLEKSRLLSDRFSAERPKGSFSTLEIQRTEQGDSAMYLCATHVGTDRPNTGELFFGEGSRLTVL.